The 10 T cell receptor beta chains below all came from one sample that was sequenced in a study of cytomegalovirus exposure and HLA in healthy donors. Amplification used 60 Vbeta primers and 13 Jbeta primers. TCRdb's table, derived via immunoSEQ multiplex PCR, lists solely in-frame clones and lacks some. The data hold some 120,000 clones, with 75% observed a single time. The sequenced sample consisted of PBMCs. The receptors originated from a man aged 25-45 years in good health and CMV-seronegative.

CDR3 sequence: CASSSPGTRGGKLFF. The CDR3 nucleotides read TGTGCCAGCAGCTCCCCGGGCACACGGGGTGGAAAACTGTTTTTT. This chain uses TRBV5-4 with TRBJ1-4, with D hard to call. The V gene's germline CDR1 is SGHNT and CDR2 YYREEE (reference sequence). V was cut by 3 bases and J by 10 bases, with 19 bases left in between. The CDR3 runs to 15 residues.

The chain employs TRBV18 and TRBJ2-1, with 10 bases fitting TRBD2. Germline values: CDR1 KGHSH, CDR2 LQKENI. CDR3 size: 15 residues. The trim removed 1 base at V and 7 bases at J, leaving 4 bases unmatched. Here the CDR3 reads CASSPRRAGGNEQFF. CDR3 DNA: TGTGCCAGCTCACCACGGCGAGCGGGGGGGAATGAGCAGTTCTTC.

This chain connects TRBV7-9 to TRBJ2-2; 7 bases agree with TRBD1. The germline gives CDR1 SEHNR, CDR2 FQNEAQ (reference sequence). V was clipped by 2 bases and J by 4 bases; unmatched bases: 10. This CDR3 region has 17 residues. The DNA of the CDR3 is TGTGCCAGCAGCTTAACCGTGCAGGGGGTAATCACCGGGGAGCTGTTTTTT. Residues: CASSLTVQGVITGELFF.

DNA of the CDR3: TGCAGTGCCTCCGTGTCTTATGGCTACACCTTC. It yields the protein CSASVSYGYTF. This rearrangement joins TRBV20-1 to TRBJ1-2; D remains ambiguous. Trimming shortened V by 6 bases and J by 5 bases, and 10 bases separated the two germline ends. The CDR3 spans 11 residues. Per germline, CDR1 DFQATT and CDR2 SNEGSKA (reference sequence).

This chain links TRBV12-1 with TRBJ2-3; the table names TRBD1, a call not compared with the DNA. TRBV12-1 is tagged as a pseudogene. The CDR3 is 17 residues long. CDR3 sequence reads: CASSSYLAGGIPDTQYF. The CDR3 coding sequence is TGTGCCAGCAGCTCATACCTGGCAGGGGGCATCCCAGATACGCAGTATTTT.

The chain is built from TRBV6-5 and TRBJ1-1; tentative D call: TRBD1 (5 bases). CDR1 and CDR2 (germline): MNHEY, SVGAGI. The CDR3 length is 13 residues. V lost 6 bases and J lost 0, with 8 bases in between. This CDR3 reads CASSSGVNTEAFF. The CDR3 coding sequence is TGTGCCAGCAGCTCGGGGGTGAACACTGAAGCTTTCTTT.

In its sample, this clone was seen once. Other DNA sequences in this specimen translate into the identical CDR3. The V gene is TRBV5-1, the J gene TRBJ1-1; the D gene is possibly TRBD1 (6 bases). Germline lookup yields CDR1 SGHRS and CDR2 YFSETQ. V was cut by 0 bases and J by 2 bases, with 11 bases left in between. CDR3 length: 15 residues. CDR3 coding DNA: TGCGCCAGCAGCTTGGGGCCAGGGGTAAACACTGAAGCTTTCTTT. It encodes CASSLGPGVNTEAFF.

The chain carries TRBV6-1 and TRBJ1-2, with TRBD1 matching over 8 bases. The CDR3 is made up of 15 amino acids. Germline trimming cut 1 base from V and 8 bases from J; bases unmatched to any gene: 9. Germline assignment: CDR1 MNHNS and CDR2 SASEGT. The CDR3: CASSEGTGNRKGYTF. The DNA of the CDR3 is TGTGCCAGCAGTGAAGGGACAGGGAATAGAAAAGGCTACACCTTC.

In this sample, this clone turned up a few times. The rearrangement links TRBV6-5 to TRBJ2-7; 14 bases match TRBD2. After removal of 7 bases from V and 4 bases from J, the junction contained 6 bases not matched to a gene. Per the germline V gene, CDR1 is MNHEY and CDR2 is SVGAGI. This CDR3 region has 15 residues. The CDR3 reads CASTPRLAGGYEQYF. In nucleotides, the CDR3 is TGTGCCAGCACCCCTAGACTAGCGGGAGGGTACGAGCAGTACTTC.

This chain links TRBV27 with TRBJ2-4; D is uncertain. Germline-derived CDR1 and CDR2 are MNHEY and SMNVEV (reference sequence). The CDR3 spans 16 residues. V lost 4 bases and J 8 bases, leaving 21 bases between the germline ends. In DNA form, the CDR3 reads TGTGCCAGCAGTTCTCAGCAGGCATGGTTCCCAGACATTCAGTACTTC. It specifies CASSSQQAWFPDIQYF.